This T cell receptor beta chain was retrieved from a study of neoadjuvant anti-PD-1 for oral cavity cancer. Whole-study findings and limits: Non-responders to neoadjuvant nivolumab had significantly more clonal PBMC T cells than responders.

Time point denoted: after neoadjuvant nivolumab, at surgical resection. Worth noting for this clone: Its specificity is not known.

Libraries were prepared by immunoSEQ multiplex PCR; TCRdb keeps only in-frame clonotypes and omits some of them. The data show about 14,000 clones, with approximately 74% seen just once and under 3% held by the top ten. Trimming left V 9 bases short and J 5 bases short, with 13 bases between. CDR1 is ENHRY, CDR2 SYGVKD, per germline. The CDR3 totals 12 residues. The sequence was collected from a person aged 35-80 years with oral cavity squamous cell carcinoma. The V gene is TRBV10-3, the J gene TRBJ2-5; D is perhaps TRBD1 (5 bases). The material was PBMCs, obtained after nivolumab (anti-PD-1) treatment. The CDR3: CAIGGAPETQYF. Here the CDR3 DNA reads TGTGCCATTGGTGGGGCCCCGGAGACCCAGTACTTC.